This is a list of T cell receptor beta chains from one sample in a study of regulatory T cells in long-lasting Graves disease. TCRdb re-called the multiplex PCR reads with MiXCR, one entry per CDR3 protein. The table shows roughly 380,000 distinct CDR3 sequences, with 15% to 17% occurring only once. Sequenced here: peripheral blood mononuclear cells (PBMCs), sampled at new diagnosis, from a patient treated with antithyroid drugs. These receptors were taken from a female donor with Graves disease. Each CDR3 is given with its conserved first and last residue. The D gene is left open where the match is weak. Some rows have no size entry. The others give once, few or many, or a class for an expanded clone.

CDR3 | DNA | V | D | J | size | length
CAWSRGGSSTDTQYF | TGTGCCTGGAGTCGGGGCGGGTCTAGCACAGATACGCAGTATTTT | TRBV30 | NA | TRBJ2-3 | NA | 15
CASSYGQGYQPQHF | TGTGCCAGCAGTTACGGCCAGGGCTATCAGCCCCAGCATTTT | TRBV6-5 | NA | TRBJ1-5 | many | 14
CASSSQGLRPQHF | TGTGCCAGCAGTTCACAAGGCCTACGGCCCCAGCATTTT | TRBV28 | NA | TRBJ1-5 | many | 13
CSASWDRTLDTQYF | TGCAGTGCTAGCTGGGACAGGACTTTAGATACGCAGTATTTT | TRBV20-1 | TRBD1 | TRBJ2-3 | NA | 14
CASSLAEPVLETQYF | TGCGCCAGCAGCTTGGCTGAGCCAGTTCTAGAGACCCAGTACTTC | TRBV5-1 | NA | TRBJ2-5 | many | 15
CASSRDRGASLDQPQHF | TGTGCCAGCAGCAGGGACAGGGGGGCCTCCTTGGATCAGCCCCAGCATTTT | TRBV9 | TRBD1 | TRBJ1-5 | few | 17
CSAGTNSYEQYF | TGCAGCGCCGGGACTAACTCCTACGAGCAGTACTTC | TRBV29-1 | TRBD2 | TRBJ2-7 | many | 12
CASSLDREGQPQHF | TGTGCCAGCAGCCTGGACAGGGAGGGTCAGCCCCAGCATTTT | TRBV7-9 | TRBD1 | TRBJ1-5 | many | 14
CASSLSGSRAGNTIYF | TGCGCCAGCAGCTTGTCCGGGAGCCGGGCCGGAAACACCATATATTTT | TRBV5-1 | NA | TRBJ1-3 | few | 16
CASSSDGTANEQFF | TGTGCCAGCAGCTCAGACGGGACTGCCAATGAGCAGTTCTTC | TRBV7-3 | NA | TRBJ2-1 | few | 14
CASSRTYVLEQYF | TGTGCCAGCAGCCGGACCTACGTCCTGGAGCAGTACTTC | TRBV12-3/TRBV12-4 | NA | TRBJ2-7 | many | 13
CASSPPQDGNSPLHF | TGTGCCAGCAGTCCCCCTCAGGATGGTAATTCACCCCTCCACTTT | TRBV27 | NA | TRBJ1-6 | few | 15
CASSLGPSSLQVESGNTIYF | TGTGCCAGCAGCTTAGGCCCGTCCTCGCTACAGGTCGAATCCGGAAACACCATATATTTT | TRBV13 | NA | TRBJ1-3 | NA | 20
CASSSRTSGNYEQYF | TGTGCCAGCAGCTCTAGGACTAGCGGTAACTACGAGCAGTACTTC | TRBV7-8 | TRBD2 | TRBJ2-7 | many | 15
CASSPGQGWTNNEQFF | TGCGCCAGCAGCCCTGGACAGGGGTGGACCAACAATGAGCAGTTCTTC | TRBV4-3 | TRBD1 | TRBJ2-1 | few | 16
CASSQEGPPAVYGYTF | TGTGCCAGCAGCCAAGAGGGACCCCCGGCGGTCTATGGCTACACCTTC | TRBV3-1 | NA | TRBJ1-2 | many | 16
CASRAVGGSYEQYF | TGTGCCAGCAGAGCGGTGGGGGGCAGCTACGAGCAGTACTTC | TRBV6-1 | NA | TRBJ2-7 | NA | 14
CASSKTVNTEAFF | TGTGCCAGCAGTAAGACGGTGAACACTGAAGCTTTCTTT | TRBV27 | NA | TRBJ1-1 | many | 13
CASNSPPGTSENYEQYF | TGTGCCAGCAACTCCCCTCCCGGGACTAGCGAGAACTACGAGCAGTACTTC | TRBV28 | TRBD2 | TRBJ2-7 | many | 17
CASSFRRPPGGTGELFF | TGTGCCAGCAGTTTCAGGCGACCTCCTGGGGGCACCGGGGAGCTGTTTTTT | TRBV6-5 | NA | TRBJ2-2 | few | 17
CASSLGPASGNQPQHF | TGTGCCAGCAGCTTGGGGCCGGCAAGCGGCAATCAGCCCCAGCATTTT | TRBV5-5 | NA | TRBJ1-5 | NA | 16
CASRVGGRAFNNEQFF | TGTGCCAGCAGGGTCGGCGGGAGGGCCTTCAACAATGAGCAGTTCTTC | TRBV28 | TRBD2 | TRBJ2-1 | many | 16
CASSPRDSNYGYTF | TGTGCCAGCAGCCCCCGGGACAGTAACTATGGCTACACCTTC | TRBV3-1 | TRBD1 | TRBJ1-2 | many | 14
CATGSGTGGGTQYF | TGTGCCACCGGATCCGGGACAGGGGGCGGTACGCAGTATTTT | TRBV5-5 | TRBD1 | TRBJ2-3 | NA | 14
CASSAGRGGNQPQHF | TGTGCCAGCAGCGCAGGCAGGGGAGGCAATCAGCCCCAGCATTTT | TRBV11-2 | NA | TRBJ1-5 | NA | 15
CASSSLRRVRNEQFF | TGTGCCAGCAGCTCACTTAGGCGGGTCAGGAATGAGCAGTTCTTC | TRBV11-2 | NA | TRBJ2-1 | many | 15
CAWSDWGTYEQYF | TGTGCCTGGAGTGACTGGGGGACCTACGAGCAGTACTTC | TRBV30 | NA | TRBJ2-7 | many | 13
CATSDFGVRAGPQETQYF | TGTGCCACCAGTGATTTTGGGGTCCGGGCGGGACCACAAGAGACCCAGTACTTC | TRBV24-1 | NA | TRBJ2-5 | many | 18
CASSTDRVSPLHF | TGTGCCAGCAGTACCGACAGGGTTTCACCCCTCCACTTT | TRBV3-1 | TRBD1 | TRBJ1-6 | many | 13
CAWRLGLADREQFF | TGTGCCTGGAGACTGGGACTAGCGGACAGGGAGCAGTTCTTC | TRBV30 | TRBD2 | TRBJ2-1 | NA | 14
CAIRSFGGTGVGYTF | TGTGCCATCAGGTCGTTTGGTGGGACAGGGGTTGGCTACACCTTC | TRBV10-3 | TRBD1 | TRBJ1-2 | many | 15
CASSQPARTIKETQYF | TGTGCCAGCAGTCAACCCGCGAGGACTATTAAAGAGACCCAGTACTTC | TRBV12-3/TRBV12-4 | NA | TRBJ2-5 | many | 16
CASSRRDQETQYF | TGTGCCAGCAGCAGACGAGATCAAGAGACCCAGTACTTC | TRBV7-2 | NA | TRBJ2-5 | few | 13
CASSFSAGIIDEQFF | TGTGCCAGCAGTTTTTCCGCAGGGATTATCGATGAGCAGTTCTTC | TRBV28 | NA | TRBJ2-1 | many | 15
CASSSGTPTEAFF | TGTGCCAGCTCCTCGGGGACACCCACTGAAGCTTTCTTT | TRBV18 | NA | TRBJ1-1 | many | 13
CASRTALNTEAFF | TGTGCCAGCAGAACTGCGTTGAACACTGAAGCTTTCTTT | TRBV27 | NA | TRBJ1-1 | many | 13
CSVDDSQETQYF | TGCAGCGTTGATGACAGCCAAGAGACCCAGTACTTC | TRBV29-1 | NA | TRBJ2-5 | many | 12
CASSYSGTGKSTLHF | TGTGCCAGCAGTTACTCCGGGACAGGGAAAAGCACCCTCCACTTT | TRBV12-3/TRBV12-4 | TRBD1 | TRBJ1-6 | few | 15
CASSENSEETQYF | TGTGCCAGCAGTGAGAACAGTGAAGAGACCCAGTACTTC | TRBV2 | NA | TRBJ2-5 | NA | 13
CASRNSGRAFHEQFF | TGTGCCAGCAGGAATAGCGGGAGGGCCTTCCATGAGCAGTTCTTC | TRBV6-1 | TRBD2 | TRBJ2-1 | NA | 15
CASSLAGVYEQFF | TGTGCCAGCAGTTTAGCGGGAGTGTATGAGCAGTTCTTC | TRBV6-2/TRBV6-3 | TRBD2 | TRBJ2-1 | many | 13
CASSLSDEKLFF | TGTGCCAGCAGCTTATCGGACGAAAAACTGTTTTTT | TRBV11-2 | NA | TRBJ1-4 | many | 12
CASSGGIGGQPQHF | TGTGCCAGCAGTGGAGGGATTGGGGGCCAGCCCCAGCATTTT | TRBV2 | NA | TRBJ1-5 | NA | 14
CASSPRTGGFETQYF | TGTGCCAGCAGCCCACGGACAGGGGGGTTTGAGACCCAGTACTTC | TRBV27 | TRBD1 | TRBJ2-5 | many | 15
CSASPAAQETQYF | TGCAGTGCGTCCCCAGCAGCGCAAGAGACCCAGTACTTC | TRBV20-1 | NA | TRBJ2-5 | many | 13
CASSDSAGLSYEQYF | TGCGCCAGCAGCGACTCGGCGGGGTTATCCTACGAGCAGTACTTC | TRBV10-2 | NA | TRBJ2-7 | many | 15
CASSPGTSGGNTIYF | TGTGCCAGCAGCCCCGGGACCTCGGGGGGAAACACCATATATTTT | TRBV5-6 | NA | TRBJ1-3 | NA | 15
CATSRDFSSYNSPLHF | TGTGCCACCAGCAGAGACTTCTCCTCCTATAATTCACCCCTCCACTTT | TRBV15 | NA | TRBJ1-6 | many | 16
CASSPLAGGIETQYF | TGTGCCAGCAGCCCACTAGCGGGAGGGATAGAGACCCAGTACTTC | TRBV7-8 | TRBD2 | TRBJ2-5 | NA | 15
CASSPNGLAGGRNTDTQYF | TGTGCCAGCAGCCCTAACGGACTAGCGGGGGGGCGGAACACAGATACGCAGTATTTT | TRBV3-1 | TRBD2 | TRBJ2-3 | many | 19
CASSQNSLTTNEKLFF | TGTGCCAGCAGCCAAAATTCTCTTACAACTAATGAAAAACTGTTTTTT | TRBV3-1 | NA | TRBJ1-4 | NA | 16
CASIPDRGQGYEQYF | TGTGCCAGCATCCCGGATCGGGGACAGGGCTACGAGCAGTACTTC | TRBV2 | TRBD1 | TRBJ2-7 | many | 15
CAISESGGEVAEAFF | TGTGCCATCAGTGAGTCGGGCGGGGAAGTGGCTGAAGCTTTCTTT | TRBV10-3 | NA | TRBJ1-1 | many | 15
CASSGGLARDTDTQYF | TGCGCCAGCAGCGGAGGACTAGCGAGGGACACAGATACGCAGTATTTT | TRBV5-1 | TRBD2 | TRBJ2-3 | NA | 16
CASGLGSGFYEQYF | TGTGCTAGTGGTTTGGGGAGTGGTTTCTACGAGCAGTACTTC | TRBV12-5 | NA | TRBJ2-7 | many | 14
CASSATGTIDYGYTF | TGTGCCAGCAGCGCCACCGGGACAATTGACTATGGCTACACCTTC | TRBV12-3/TRBV12-4 | NA | TRBJ1-2 | few | 15